Listed below are T cell receptor beta chains from one sample, sequenced in a study of blood T cell repertoires in COVID-19. This table comes from immunoSEQ multiplex PCR, and its TCRdb copy is limited to in-frame clones, with some not included. The sample has about 240,000 clones; approximately 85% are singletons. The sequenced material came from peripheral blood. The receptors were sampled from a woman aged 60 to 75 with active or convalescent COVID-19. Both conserved end residues are part of each CDR3. D genes are given only for firm matches. Where a row states a size, it is once, few, many or the class of an expanded clone; other rows omit it.

16,TRBV6-2/TRBV6-3,-,-,TRBJ1-3,TGTGCCAGCAGCCCTTCCTTTTTAGCGACTGGAAACACCATATATTTT,CASSPSFLATGNTIYF
14,TRBV28,-,-,TRBJ1-2,TGTGCCAGCGGATCGGGACAACTGAACTATGGCTACACCTTC,CASGSGQLNYGYTF
15,TRBV3-1/TRBV3-2,TRBD1,-,TRBJ2-2,TGTGCCAGCAGCCAACGGACAGGGGGCACCGGGGAGCTGTTTTTT,CASSQRTGGTGELFF
18,TRBV11-3,TRBD1,few,TRBJ1-6,TGTGCCAGCAGCGCCGGACAGGGGACAAGCTCCTATAATTCACCCCTCCACTTT,CASSAGQGTSSYNSPLHF
15,TRBV2,-,-,TRBJ1-1,TGTGCCAGCAGTGAATCTTGGGGCAGGGCGGCTGAAGCTTTCTTT,CASSESWGRAAEAFF
13,TRBV3-1/TRBV3-2,-,-,TRBJ1-1,TGTGCCAGCAGCCAAAAACTTAACACTGAAGCTTTCTTT,CASSQKLNTEAFF
15,TRBV5-1,-,-,TRBJ1-3,TGCGCCAGCAGCTCCGTAGGGGCTGCTGGAAACACCATATATTTT,CASSSVGAAGNTIYF
11,TRBV20-1,-,once,TRBJ1-2,TGCAGTGTCATACAGGGCTATGGCTACACCTTC,CSVIQGYGYTF
13,TRBV12-3/TRBV12-4,TRBD1,-,TRBJ1-2,TGTGCCAGCAGTTTAATAGGGGGCCATGGCTACACCTTC,CASSLIGGHGYTF
15,TRBV5-1,TRBD2,few,TRBJ2-2,TGCGCCAGCAGCCACGGGAGGGGGGCCACCGGGGAGCTGTTTTTT,CASSHGRGATGELFF
13,TRBV18,TRBD1,-,TRBJ2-7,TGTGCCAGCTCACCAACAGGGGACGACGAGCAGTACTTC,CASSPTGDDEQYF
14,TRBV6-2/TRBV6-3,-,-,TRBJ2-7,TGTGCCAGCAGTCGGGACTCAAGACAATACGAGCAGTACTTC,CASSRDSRQYEQYF
15,TRBV19,-,-,TRBJ1-3,TGTGCCAGTAACCCCCCTGAGGGCTCTGGAAACACCATATATTTT,CASNPPEGSGNTIYF
13,TRBV9,-,-,TRBJ1-2,TGTGCCAGCAGCGTAGGTGGGGCCCATGGCTACACCTTC,CASSVGGAHGYTF
17,TRBV9,TRBD1,-,TRBJ2-3,TGTGCCAGCAGGTCCGGGACAGGACCTGAAAGCACAGATACGCAGTATTTT,CASRSGTGPESTDTQYF
13,TRBV19,TRBD1,-,TRBJ2-5,TGTGCCAGTAGTCCGAACAGGGGTGAGACCCAGTACTTC,CASSPNRGETQYF
19,TRBV6-1,-,few,TRBJ1-4,TGTGCCAGCAGTGAACGTCAGGGAGGGAACAGACTACTTAATGAAAAACTGTTTTTT,CASSERQGGNRLLNEKLFF
15,TRBV6-5,-,-,TRBJ1-3,TGTGCCAGCAGTTACTTAGGGGGCTCTGGAAACACCATATATTTT,CASSYLGGSGNTIYF
15,TRBV27,-,-,TRBJ1-6,TGTGCCAGCAGTTTATACGGGGGGTCTAATTCACCCCTCCACTTT,CASSLYGGSNSPLHF
16,TRBV5-4,TRBD1,-,TRBJ1-2,TGTGCCAGCAGCCACAGACAGGGGGGGGAGAACTATGGCTACACCTTC,CASSHRQGGENYGYTF
13,TRBV29-1,TRBD1,-,TRBJ1-5,TGCAGCGCCAAGACAGGGCTCAATCAGCCCCAGCATTTT,CSAKTGLNQPQHF
15,TRBV5-1,TRBD1,-,TRBJ1-1,TGCGCCAGCAGCGTCGCTCGGACAGGGGGGACTGAAGCTTTCTTT,CASSVARTGGTEAFF